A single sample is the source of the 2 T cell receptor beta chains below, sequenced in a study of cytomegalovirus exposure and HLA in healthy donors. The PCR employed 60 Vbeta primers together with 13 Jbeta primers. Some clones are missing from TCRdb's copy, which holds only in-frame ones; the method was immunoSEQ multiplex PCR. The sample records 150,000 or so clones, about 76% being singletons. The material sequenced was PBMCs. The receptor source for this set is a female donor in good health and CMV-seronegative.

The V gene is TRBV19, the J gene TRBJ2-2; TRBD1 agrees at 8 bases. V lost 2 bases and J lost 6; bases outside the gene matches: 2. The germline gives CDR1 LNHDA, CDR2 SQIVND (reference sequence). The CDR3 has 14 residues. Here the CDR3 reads CASSIQQGAGELFF. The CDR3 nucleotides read TGTGCCAGTAGTATACAACAGGGGGCCGGGGAGCTGTTTTTT.

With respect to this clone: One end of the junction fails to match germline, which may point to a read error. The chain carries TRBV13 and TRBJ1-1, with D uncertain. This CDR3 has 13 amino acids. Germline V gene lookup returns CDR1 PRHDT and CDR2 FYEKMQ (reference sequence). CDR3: CASSLGLSTEAFF. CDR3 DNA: TGTGCCAGCAGCCTAGGCTTGAGCACTGAAGCTTTCTTT.